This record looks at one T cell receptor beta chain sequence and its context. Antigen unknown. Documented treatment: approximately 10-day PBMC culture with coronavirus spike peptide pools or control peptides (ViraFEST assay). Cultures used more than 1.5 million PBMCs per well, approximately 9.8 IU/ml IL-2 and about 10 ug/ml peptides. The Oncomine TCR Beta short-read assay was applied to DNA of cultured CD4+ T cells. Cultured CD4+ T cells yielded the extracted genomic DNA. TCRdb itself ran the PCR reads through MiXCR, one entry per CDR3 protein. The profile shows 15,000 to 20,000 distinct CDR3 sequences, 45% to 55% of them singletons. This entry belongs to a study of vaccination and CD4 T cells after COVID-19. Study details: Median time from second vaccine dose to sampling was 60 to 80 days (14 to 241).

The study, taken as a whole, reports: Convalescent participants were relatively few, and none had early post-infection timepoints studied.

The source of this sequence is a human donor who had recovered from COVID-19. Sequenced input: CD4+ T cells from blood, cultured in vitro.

CDR3 in DNA: TGTGCCAGCAGTTTGGCCCCTCGGGGCGGCTATGGCTACACCTTC. This codes for CASSLAPRGGYGYTF. The genes are TRBV28 and TRBJ1-2; maybe TRBD1 (5 bases). Germline-derived CDR1 and CDR2 are MDHEN and SYDVKM. There are 15 residues in the CDR3. V lost 3 bases and J lost 4, with 15 bases in between.